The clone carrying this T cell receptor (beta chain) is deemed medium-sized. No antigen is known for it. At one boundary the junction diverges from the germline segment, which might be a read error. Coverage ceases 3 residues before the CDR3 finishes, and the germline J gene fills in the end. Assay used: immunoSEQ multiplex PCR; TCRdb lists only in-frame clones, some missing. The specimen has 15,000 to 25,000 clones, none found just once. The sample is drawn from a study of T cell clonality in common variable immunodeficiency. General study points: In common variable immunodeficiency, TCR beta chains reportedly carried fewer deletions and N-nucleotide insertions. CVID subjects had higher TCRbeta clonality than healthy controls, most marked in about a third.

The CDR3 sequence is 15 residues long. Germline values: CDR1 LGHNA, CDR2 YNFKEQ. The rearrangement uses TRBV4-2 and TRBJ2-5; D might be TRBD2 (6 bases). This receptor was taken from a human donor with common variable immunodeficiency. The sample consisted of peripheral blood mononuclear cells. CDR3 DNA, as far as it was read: TGCGCCAGCAGCCAAGGAACCGGGGGTGGAGAGACC. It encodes CASSQGTGGGET. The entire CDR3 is CASSQGTGGGETQYF.